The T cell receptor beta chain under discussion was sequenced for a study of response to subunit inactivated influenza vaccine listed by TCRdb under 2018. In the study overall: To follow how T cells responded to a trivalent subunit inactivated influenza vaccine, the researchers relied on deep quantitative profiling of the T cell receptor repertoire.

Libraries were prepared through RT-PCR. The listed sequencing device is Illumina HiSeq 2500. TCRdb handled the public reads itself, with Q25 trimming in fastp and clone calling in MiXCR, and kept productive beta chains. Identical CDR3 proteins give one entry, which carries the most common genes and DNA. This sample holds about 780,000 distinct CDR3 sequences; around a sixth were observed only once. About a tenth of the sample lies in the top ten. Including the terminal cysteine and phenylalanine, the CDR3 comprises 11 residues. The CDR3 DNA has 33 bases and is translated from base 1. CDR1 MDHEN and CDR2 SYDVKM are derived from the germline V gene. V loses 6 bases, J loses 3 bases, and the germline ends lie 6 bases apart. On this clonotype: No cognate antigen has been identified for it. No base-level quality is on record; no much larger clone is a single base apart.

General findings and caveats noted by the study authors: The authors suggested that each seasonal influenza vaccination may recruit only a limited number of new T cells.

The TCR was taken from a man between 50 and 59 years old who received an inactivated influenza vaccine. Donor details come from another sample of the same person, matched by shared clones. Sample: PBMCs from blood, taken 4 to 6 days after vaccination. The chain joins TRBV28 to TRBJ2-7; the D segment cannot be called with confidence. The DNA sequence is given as TGTGCCAGCAGAGGGATCTACGAGCAGTACTTC. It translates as CASRGIYEQYF.